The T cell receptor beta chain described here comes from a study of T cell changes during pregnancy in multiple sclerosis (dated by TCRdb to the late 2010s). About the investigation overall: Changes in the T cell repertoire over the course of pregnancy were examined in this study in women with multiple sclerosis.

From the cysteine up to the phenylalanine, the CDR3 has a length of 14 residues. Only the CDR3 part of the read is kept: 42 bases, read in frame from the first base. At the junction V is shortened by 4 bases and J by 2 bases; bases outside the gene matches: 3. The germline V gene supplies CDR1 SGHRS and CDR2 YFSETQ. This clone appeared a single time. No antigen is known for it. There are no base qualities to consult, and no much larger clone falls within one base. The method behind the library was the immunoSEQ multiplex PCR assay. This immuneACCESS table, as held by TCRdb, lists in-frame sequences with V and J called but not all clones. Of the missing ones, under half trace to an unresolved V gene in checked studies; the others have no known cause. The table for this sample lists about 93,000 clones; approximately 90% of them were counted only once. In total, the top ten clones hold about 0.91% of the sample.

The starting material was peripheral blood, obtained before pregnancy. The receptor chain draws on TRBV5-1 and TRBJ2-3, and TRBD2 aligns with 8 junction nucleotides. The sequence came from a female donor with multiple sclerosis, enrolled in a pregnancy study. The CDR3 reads CASSGGGSTDTQYF. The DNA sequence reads TGCGCCAGCAGCGGCGGGGGGTCCACAGATACGCAGTATTTT.